Shown below are 32 T cell receptor beta chains from a single sample sequenced in a study of CD8+ T cells in alopecia areata. RNA was extracted and reverse transcribed into cDNA as the sequencing template. Sequencing used immunoSEQ multiplex PCR; TCRdb keeps in-frame clones, though not all of them. Found here are some 210,000 clones, approximately 72% of them singletons; the top ten hold approximately 1.2%. This sample's treatment: oral pan-JAK inhibitor, 5-10 mg twice daily. The sample here was CD4+ T cells sorted from blood, taken around week 44, from a patient treated with tofacitinib. The source is a human donor with alopecia areata.

This clone was picked up one time. The J gene is TRBJ2-3, the V gene TRBV5-1; 7 nucleotides agree with TRBD1. Germline values: CDR1 SGHRS, CDR2 YFSETQ. V lost 2 bases and J lost 5; bases outside the gene matches: 5. The length of the CDR3 is 14 residues. CDR3 amino acids: CASSFGTEEDTQYF. The CDR3 coding sequence is TGCGCCAGCAGCTTTGGGACAGAGGAAGATACGCAGTATTTT.

J is TRBJ1-3 and V is TRBV30, with D hard to call. The CDR3 covers 12 residues. V lost 4 bases and J lost 1, with 5 bases in between. The germline CDR1 and CDR2 sequences are GTSNPN and SVGIG (reference sequence). The CDR3 coding sequence is TGTGCCTGGATGTTTTCTGGAAACACCATATATTTT. Residues: CAWMFSGNTIYF.

A few counts support this clone. The J gene is TRBJ2-3, the V gene TRBV5-1; 7 bases fit TRBD2. V shed 6 bases and J 1 base; nucleotides not matched to a gene: 5. The CDR3 is 14 residues long. The germline gives CDR1 SGHRS, CDR2 YFSETQ. Here the CDR3 reads CASMTSGGTDTQYF. CDR3 coding DNA: TGCGCCAGCATGACGAGCGGGGGCACAGATACGCAGTATTTT.

The rearrangement joins TRBV29-1 to TRBJ2-5, with D uncertain. The CDR3 contains 14 residues. The V end lost 4 bases, the J end lost 1 base, and 13 bases lay between the germline ends. The germline V gene encodes CDR1 SQVTM and CDR2 ANQGSEA. CDR3 nucleotides: TGCAGCGTTGCCCCGCGGTACGGCCAAGAGACCCAGTACTTC. Protein sequence: CSVAPRYGQETQYF. Full variable domain (rest looked up from reference TRBV29-1 and TRBJ2-5): SAVISQKPSRDICQRGTSLTIQCQVDSQVTMMFWYRQQPGQSLTLIATANQGSEATYESGFVIDKFPISRPNLTFSTLTVSNMSPEDSSIYLCSVAPRYGQETQYFGPGTRLLVL.

This clone showed up just a few times. The chain couples TRBV9 to TRBJ2-5, with D maybe TRBD2 (5 bases). V gave up 2 bases and J gave up 3 bases, with 5 bases separating them. From germline, CDR1 is SGDLS and CDR2 YYNGEE. The CDR3 sequence is 12 residues long. CDR3 loop: CASSVGEETQYF. CDR3 DNA: TGTGCCAGCAGCGTCGGGGAAGAGACCCAGTACTTC.

This rearrangement joins TRBV30 to TRBJ2-3; 10 bases map to TRBD2. Germline CDR1 and CDR2: GTSNPN and SVGIG (reference sequence). J gave up 4 bases and V 1 base, and 5 bases lay outside the gene matches. CDR3 length: 15 residues. The CDR3: CAWSGTSGFPDTQYF. The CDR3 coding sequence is TGTGCCTGGAGTGGGACTAGCGGCTTCCCAGATACGCAGTATTTT.

This clone was seen only a few times. The chain carries TRBV20-1 and TRBJ2-4, with D hard to call. The germline V and J ends were trimmed by 1 base and 8 bases, with 6 bases remaining between them. Germline V lookup: CDR1 DFQATT, CDR2 SNEGSKA (reference sequence). This CDR3 contains 11 residues. Here the CDR3 reads CSARVVDIQYF. CDR3 in DNA: TGCAGTGCTAGAGTAGTGGACATTCAGTACTTC.

The chain has TRBV30 and TRBJ1-6; possible D gene TRBD1, 5 bases. CDR3 length: 14 amino acids. Germline CDR1 and CDR2: GTSNPN and SVGIG (reference sequence). V was trimmed by 2 bases and J by 5 bases, leaving 10 bases between them. The DNA of the CDR3 is TGTGCCTGGAGTTTTGACAGAAATAATTCACCCCTCCACTTT. This codes for CAWSFDRNNSPLHF.

This clone has more than one count but fewer than ten. The genes are TRBV5-1 and TRBJ2-3, with a tentative D call TRBD1 (5 bases). Germline CDR1 and CDR2: SGHRS and YFSETQ. V was trimmed by 2 bases and J by 2 bases, leaving 9 bases between them. This CDR3 spans 14 amino acids. The CDR3 region is CASSFDSLTDTQYF. The CDR3 nucleotides are TGCGCCAGCAGCTTCGACAGCCTCACAGATACGCAGTATTTT.

There are a few counts of this clone. The rearrangement joins TRBV29-1 to TRBJ1-1; 8 bases map to TRBD1. The J segment lost 7 bases and the V segment lost 6 bases, leaving 4 bases of the junction unmatched. CDR1 is SQVTM, CDR2 ANQGSEA, per germline. The CDR3 has 11 amino acids. CDR3: CSVNTGGEAFF. The CDR3 region has the DNA TGCAGCGTCAACACAGGGGGTGAAGCTTTCTTT.

The J gene is TRBJ2-5, the V gene TRBV29-1; D remains unclear. CDR3 length: 11 residues. The V end lost 4 bases, the J end lost 3 bases, and 6 bases lay between the germline ends. Germline assignment: CDR1 SQVTM and CDR2 ANQGSEA. The CDR3 protein is CSVGFKETQYF. CDR3 coding DNA: TGCAGCGTTGGGTTTAAAGAGACCCAGTACTTC. The complete variable domain, with remaining parts taken from reference TRBV29-1 and TRBJ2-5, reads SAVISQKPSRDICQRGTSLTIQCQVDSQVTMMFWYRQQPGQSLTLIATANQGSEATYESGFVIDKFPISRPNLTFSTLTVSNMSPEDSSIYLCSVGFKETQYFGPGTRLLVL.

The chain uses TRBV4-3 and TRBJ2-1; TRBD2 might be the D (7 bases). This CDR3 is built from 17 residues. Germline CDR1 reads LGHNA; CDR2 reads YSLEER. Trimming removed 0 bases at V and 3 bases at J, with 15 bases between. In nucleotides, the CDR3 is TGCGCCAGCAGCCAAGATTTGGCGGGGGCCGACTACAATGAGCAGTTCTTC. Translating it yields CASSQDLAGADYNEQFF.

The chain is built from TRBV5-6 and TRBJ2-6, with D uncertain. With 0 bases removed from V and 0 bases from J, the gap between germline ends came to 13 bases. Germline V lookup: CDR1 SGHDT, CDR2 YYEEEE. CDR3 size: 18 residues. The CDR3 DNA sequence: TGTGCCAGCAGCTTGGGACTGCACGTGAGCTCTGGGGCCAACGTCCTGACTTTC. This encodes CASSLGLHVSSGANVLTF.

The V and J genes are TRBV6-5 and TRBJ1-6, with D perhaps TRBD1 (6 bases). The CDR3 runs 14 residues. Trimming cost V 4 bases and J 6 bases, with 10 bases left between them. Germline CDR1 MNHEY, CDR2 SVGAGI. The CDR3 region is CASSLQGGNSPLHF. CDR3 in DNA: TGTGCCAGCAGTTTACAGGGTGGTAATTCACCCCTCCACTTT.

This clone was seen at least ten times. The chain couples TRBV5-6 to TRBJ1-6; D is possibly TRBD1 (5 bases). Germline V gene data show CDR1 as SGHDT and CDR2 as YYEEEE. The V end lost 4 bases, the J end lost 5 bases, and 10 bases lay between the germline ends. The CDR3 is 14 amino acids. For the CDR3, the DNA is TGTGCCAGCAGCCCGGGACGGAATAATTCACCCCTCCACTTT. This sequence encodes CASSPGRNNSPLHF.

This sequence joins TRBV5-1 and TRBJ1-5, with 9 bases matching TRBD1. The ends lost 4 bases at V and 4 bases at J; junction bases unmatched: 3. Germline V gives CDR1 SGHRS, CDR2 YFSETQ. The CDR3 consists of 14 residues. In nucleotides, the CDR3 is TGCGCCAGCAGCCCAGGGACAGGGAATCAGCCCCAGCATTTT. Its protein product is CASSPGTGNQPQHF. Full variable domain (remainder filled in from reference TRBV5-1 and TRBJ1-5): KAGVTQTPRYLIKTRGQQVTLSCSPISGHRSVSWYQQTPGQGLQFLFEYFSETQRNKGNFPGRFSGRQFSNSRSEMNVSTLELGDSALYLCASSPGTGNQPQHFGDGTRLSIL.

J is TRBJ1-2 and V is TRBV5-1; 7 nucleotides match TRBD1. J lost 2 bases, V lost 5 bases, and 15 bases had no gene match. This CDR3 has 17 residues. Germline CDR1 and CDR2: SGHRS and YFSETQ. This CDR3 reads CASRPSGLSGGNYGYTF. Here the CDR3 DNA reads TGCGCCAGCAGGCCCTCGGGTTTGTCAGGGGGGAACTATGGCTACACCTTC.

This rearrangement joins TRBV29-1 to TRBJ2-7; 9 positions agree with TRBD1. Germline CDR1 is SQVTM and CDR2 is ANQGSEA. This CDR3 contains 13 residues. The V segment lost 5 bases and the J segment 6 bases; nucleotides outside the gene matches: 8. This CDR3 reads CSVSGTGNAEQYF. The DNA of the CDR3 is TGCAGCGTTTCTGGGACAGGGAATGCCGAGCAGTACTTC.

The chain uses TRBV30 and TRBJ1-1; no clear D gene. This CDR3 is 13 amino acids long. Germline loops: CDR1 GTSNPN, CDR2 SVGIG (reference sequence). V gave up 4 bases and J gave up 3 bases, with 12 bases separating them. Here the CDR3 reads CAWIDRRDTEAFF. The CDR3 region has the DNA TGTGCCTGGATAGACCGTCGGGACACTGAAGCTTTCTTT.

This clone occurred a few times. The gene calls are TRBV29-1 and TRBJ1-2; 9 bases fit TRBD1. The germline V gene encodes CDR1 SQVTM and CDR2 ANQGSEA. Trimming took 3 bases from V and 6 from J; bases not matched to a gene: 5. The CDR3 spans 13 residues. CDR3 loop: CSVDRDRAHGYTF. In nucleotides, the CDR3 is TGCAGCGTTGATAGGGACAGGGCTCATGGCTACACCTTC.

This clone showed up just once. The chain is built from TRBV5-1 and TRBJ2-7; D is possibly TRBD1 (5 bases). Trimming left V 3 bases short and J 4 bases short, with 14 bases between. The CDR3 contains 14 residues. CDR1 SGHRS and CDR2 YFSETQ come from the germline V gene. The CDR3 sequence is CASSWRRGAYEQYF. The CDR3 region has the DNA TGCGCCAGCAGCTGGAGACGTGGGGCATACGAGCAGTACTTC.

This clone appeared a few times. CDR3 DNA: TGCAGCGCCTACTATAGGCCCAGCGGTTCACCCCTCCACTTT. Amino acid sequence: CSAYYRPSGSPLHF. The chain has TRBV29-1 and TRBJ1-6; no clear D. CDR1 is SQVTM and CDR2 is ANQGSEA in the germline V gene. The CDR3 spans 14 residues. V dropped 7 bases and J dropped 9 bases, with 19 bases sitting between them.

The chain couples TRBV29-1 to TRBJ2-7; maybe TRBD2 (6 bases). This CDR3 region has 13 residues. The V and J ends lost 4 bases and 3 bases respectively, with 13 bases between them. Germline V lookup: CDR1 SQVTM, CDR2 ANQGSEA. The CDR3 DNA is TGCAGCGTTGGGCGGGGCCCGAACTACGAGCAGTACTTC. Its protein is CSVGRGPNYEQYF.

The gene calls are TRBV7-3 and TRBJ2-5; possibly TRBD1 for D (5 bases). Per germline, CDR1 SGHTA and CDR2 FQGTGA. This CDR3 region has 13 residues. The V and J ends lost 5 bases and 3 bases respectively, with 10 bases between them. CDR3: CASSTTGEETQYF. The CDR3 DNA reads as TGTGCCAGCAGCACCACAGGAGAAGAGACCCAGTACTTC. Full variable domain (missing parts from reference TRBV7-3 and TRBJ2-5): GAGVSQTPSNKVTEKGKYVELRCDPISGHTALYWYRQSLGQGPEFLIYFQGTGAADDSGLPNDRFFAVRPEGSVSTLKIQRTERGDSAVYLCASSTTGEETQYFGPGTRLLVL.

In this sample, this clone turned up a few times. The rearrangement joins TRBV15 to TRBJ2-5; 11 positions match TRBD1. CDR3 length: 14 residues. Germline-derived CDR1 and CDR2 are LNHNV and YYDKDF (reference sequence). The junction had 4 bases not matched to a gene; V was cut back by 4 bases and J by 6 bases. As DNA, the CDR3 is TGTGCCACCAGCAATATGGACAGGGGGCAGACCCAGTACTTC. Its protein is CATSNMDRGQTQYF.

This clone has only a few counts. The chain employs TRBV6-6 and TRBJ2-5; D may be TRBD2 (5 bases). Germline V lookup: CDR1 MNHNY, CDR2 SVGAGI (reference sequence). Deletions cut 0 bases from V and 5 bases from J, with 10 bases between. The CDR3 spans 14 residues. In nucleotides, the CDR3 is TGTGCCAGCAGTTACTCTACTACGGGGGAGACCCAGTACTTC. Translating it yields CASSYSTTGETQYF.

The V call is TRBV7-2, the J call TRBJ1-3; D remains ambiguous. Looked up from germline, CDR1 is SGHTA and CDR2 is FQGNSA. Trimming left V 0 bases short and J 0 bases short, with 9 bases between. This CDR3 region has 16 residues. CDR3 region: CASSLAGVSSGNTIYF. DNA of the CDR3: TGTGCCAGCAGCTTAGCTGGGGTTTCCTCTGGAAACACCATATATTTT.

The V and J genes are TRBV10-3 and TRBJ2-3; D call uncertain. CDR3 length: 12 residues. V was trimmed by 3 bases and J by 4 bases, leaving 5 bases between them. Germline V CDR1 and CDR2: ENHRY, SYGVKD. Written as DNA, the CDR3 is TGTGCCATCAGTGACAGTGCAGATACGCAGTATTTT. Its protein product is CAISDSADTQYF.

In this sample, this clone turned up a few times. The chain recombines TRBV7-2 with TRBJ1-5, with D unclear. Looked up from germline, CDR1 is SGHTA and CDR2 is FQGNSA. Trimming shortened V by 1 base and J by 6 bases, and 13 bases separated the two germline ends. The CDR3 covers 15 residues. CDR3 DNA: TGTGCCAGCAGCTTAGGAGTGTCGGGAGGTCAGCCCCAGCATTTT. This encodes CASSLGVSGGQPQHF.

With regard to this clone: Other DNA sequences in this sample translate to the same CDR3. The J gene is TRBJ2-7, the V gene TRBV30, with no clear D. Per the germline V gene, CDR1 is GTSNPN and CDR2 is SVGIG (reference sequence). The CDR3 totals 12 residues. Trimming took off 5 bases at V and 1 base at J, with 9 bases between the two ends. The CDR3 DNA reads as TGTGCCTGGTCTGGGGTGTCCTACGAGCAGTACTTC. Translating gives CAWSGVSYEQYF. Full variable domain (remainder filled in from reference TRBV30 and TRBJ2-7): SQTIHQWPATLVQPVGSPLSLECTVEGTSNPNLYWYRQAAGRGLQLLFYSVGIGQISSEVPQNLSASRPQDRQFILSSKKLLLSDSGFYLCAWSGVSYEQYFGPGTRLTVT.

Written as DNA, the CDR3 is TGTGCCACTCGGGACCGCTCCTACGAGCAGTACTTC. This gives the protein CATRDRSYEQYF. V gene TRBV6-5 combines with J gene TRBJ2-7; D could derive from TRBD1 or TRBD2 (5 bases each). V was trimmed by 10 bases and J by 0 bases, leaving 10 bases between them. The CDR3 is 12 residues long. Looked up from germline, CDR1 is MNHEY and CDR2 is SVGAGI.

As DNA, the CDR3 is TGTGCCTGGAGTGGTGATTTAGCCAACGTCCTGACTTTC. Amino acid sequence: CAWSGDLANVLTF. The V call is TRBV30, the J call TRBJ2-6; no firm D call. Germline V gives CDR1 GTSNPN, CDR2 SVGIG (reference sequence). The germline V and J ends were trimmed by 1 base and 7 bases, with 8 bases remaining between them. The CDR3 is 13 amino acids.